This section outlines one T cell receptor beta chain sequence together with its context. Its antigen is still unknown. The cohort consisted of some 670 healthy bone marrow donors. All cohort members were sampled while nominally healthy, although unrecorded immune exposures were likely present. The donor was CMV seronegative and was included in the group of 352 seronegative cohort members. Each donor provided a peripheral blood sample, and peripheral blood mononuclear cells were used for TCR beta sequencing. The Qiagen DNeasy Blood Extraction Kit was used to extract genomic DNA from the blood cell samples. This entry is derived from a study of cytomegalovirus exposure and HLA in healthy donors (dated by TCRdb to about 2017). Some background on the complete study: An earlier analysis of approximately 640 of the donors reported more than 250 Gb of sequence data and roughly 100 million unique TCR beta sequences from about 179 million T cells. The later analysis used no new phenotypic data to find candidate immune exposures, relying instead on TCR beta sequences and their occurrence across donors. Donor age, sex, ethnicity and CMV serostatus were compiled alongside the repertoire data. In addition to the first cohort of approximately 670 subjects, a separate validation cohort of under 150 different subjects was used. Among 350 to 400 genotyped donors of the cohort, an average of approximately 240,000 unique TCR beta nucleotide sequences were sequenced per donor, roughly 20% of them non-productive. Genome-wide SNP genotypes for about three fifths of the roughly 670 donors were used in a later genetic analysis, which treated that subset as a discovery cohort. Using immunosequencing, the study profiled T cell repertoires from about 620 subjects and related those repertoires to cytomegalovirus serostatus. HLA typing included class I and class II loci at four-digit resolution. The study aimed to test whether cataloging public T cell receptors could reveal signatures of past pathogen exposure. To predict cytomegalovirus infection status, the study combined high-throughput TCR immunosequencing, statistical association of individual TCRs with disease status, and machine learning. A later analysis re-analyzed previously published TCR beta repertoires from 666 donors and added high-resolution HLA genotyping to study TCR occurrence patterns. About five DR-DQ haplotypes were treated as single units for association and clustering because of strong linkage in the cohort. The number of typed donors differed by locus: roughly 629-630 for A, B, C, DRB1 and DQB1; 500 to 550 for DQA1; 606 for DPA1; and about 450 for DPB1. An earlier analysis of roughly 600 of the donors used high-throughput TCR beta sequencing to judge whether each TCR beta V gene segment behaved as functional or pseudogenic. Around 320 gigabases of sequencing data and 70 million to 85 million unique TCR sequences were included in an early release covering roughly 600 HLA-typed donors. Every repertoire in the discovery cohort had been generated on one and the same sequencing platform. The genetic ancestry cluster associated with self-reported Caucasian donors included over 65% of the approximately 400 genotyped donors.

The CDR3 has 12 amino acids, counting the end cysteine and phenylalanine. Left in the record is the CDR3 DNA by itself, 36 bases read in frame from the first base. V loses 6 bases, J loses 5 bases, and the germline ends lie 11 bases apart. CDR1 and CDR2 are drawn from the germline V gene (reference sequence): MNHEY, SMNVEV. The library was prepared using the immunoSEQ multiplex PCR assay. For the multiplex PCR, a mixture combining 60 forward primers for TCR Vbeta segments and 13 reverse primers for TCR Jbeta segments was used. A multiplex PCR assay on genomic DNA amplified the CDR3 region of rearranged TCR beta genes. Amplified TCR beta libraries were sequenced as 87-base-pair reads on the Illumina HiSeq System. The authors processed their data as follows. A later analysis tallied 75 million to 95 million unique TCR beta chains across the 666 repertoires, and some 10 million of those chains were shared by two or more donors. To remove PCR and sequencing errors, raw reads were error-corrected and collapsed into unique sequences using a nearest-neighbor algorithm that merged closely related sequences. Alignment of CDR3 sequences to IMGT reference sequences was used to assign V, D and J gene segments. For a sequence to be retained, at least a six-nucleotide match to both a V gene segment and a J gene segment was required. Rearrangements were classified as productive when the CDR3 lacked stop codons and remained in frame with V and J, and all other rearrangements were classified as non-productive. Following IMGT convention, CDR3 was defined as the stretch from the second conserved V-encoded cysteine to the conserved J-encoded phenylalanine. The earlier analysis of 587 of the donors excluded sequences that lacked an unambiguous match to a single V gene segment. An earlier analysis of 587 of the donors called V segments functional above 56.7% productive rearrangements and segregating when the between-donor standard deviation exceeded 5%. A statistical classification framework was developed to diagnose cytomegalovirus status using the catalog of TCR beta chain sequences. In a later analysis, V and J genes were assigned by comparing TCR nucleotide sequences against IMGT/GENE-DB human TR gene sequences. A later analysis assigned CDR3 sequences and most-parsimonious VDJ recombination scenarios with the TCRdist pipeline. A later analysis defined each TCR beta chain by its CDR3 amino acid sequence plus V-gene family, and excluded reads lacking a unique V-gene family. As a way to deal with suspected cross-contamination and a sequencing artifact, a later analysis dropped hundreds of nucleotide sequences that were highly shared and had low generation probability. For each public chain, a later analysis derived a clonal expansion index from normalized ranks of inferred template counts within each repertoire. In a later analysis, generation probabilities were computed using a VDJ recombination model fitted to out-of-frame rearrangements, and the results were checked against IGoR. Hypergeometric tests were used in a later analysis to score TCR-TCR, TCR-HLA and TCR-CMV co-occurrence, with a repertoire-size bias correction applied to the TCR pairs. False discovery rates were estimated in a later analysis by permuting HLA or CMV assignments 20 times. In a later analysis, co-occurring TCRs were grouped using DBSCAN, and TCRdist sequence similarity was added for clustering within HLA-allele-positive subsets. Repertoires with fewer than 30,000 or more than 120,000 public chains, plus five repertoires with anomalous nucleotide sharing, were excluded from co-occurrence clustering. Not all clones reach the TCRdb copy of this immuneACCESS table, which keeps in-frame sequences only. Checked studies attribute under half of the gap to unresolved V genes and leave the rest unexplained. V and J calls and clone size follow that table, whereas D and trimming were derived from the DNA. This sample's clone table shows about 140,000 clones. 0.96% of the sample is taken by the ten largest.

Overall results and qualifications from the work: The classifier was reported to diagnose cytomegalovirus status with high specificity and sensitivity in both the original and validation cohorts. A later analysis found that most CMV-associated TCR beta chains appeared HLA-restricted, with HLA associations seemingly driven largely by CMV exposure. The authors suggested that the approach could potentially be extended to other disease states and immunological phenotypes. Compared with equally common non-associated chains, HLA-associated TCR beta chains in a later analysis were more clonally expanded and had lower generation probabilities. The earlier analysis of 587 of the donors excluded roughly 17 rarely observed V segments, including chromosome 9 orphons, because counts were too low. Broadly in line with IMGT annotations, most TCR beta V segments showed up in productive rearrangements about 87% or about 30% of the time in an earlier analysis of several hundred of the donors. When HLA alleles, especially DR and DQ, strongly co-occurred, attributing TCR associations to individual alleles was difficult. Because some donors lacked HLA typing at each locus, the association tests relied only on the typed subset. In vitro tests confirmed that a few of the cytomegalovirus-associated TCR beta chains recognize cytomegalovirus antigens. In a later analysis, TCR association rates were found to vary across HLA loci, with the most associated TCRs seen for DRB1 alleles and the fewest for HLA-C alleles. An association between a missense DCLRE1C variant and V-gene and J-gene trimming of TCR beta chains was found in a later genetic analysis and replicated in an independent cohort. Across donors, most TCR sequences were observed very rarely, whereas some public TCRs were present in many individuals. Some IMGT-functional V segments, including TRBV6-2 and TRBV6-3, could not be told apart with the 87-base-pair reads, so those segments were excluded. Linkage disequilibrium might explain the correlated functional status among segregating V segments, but an unknown experimental factor could not be excluded. A further reported finding was that TCR beta sequences accurately predicted the HLA-A and HLA-B alleles for most subjects in the first cohort. Several of the top co-occurrence clusters appeared to be linked to parvovirus B19, influenza, CMV and Epstein-Barr virus, according to a later analysis. The cohort was sequenced for TCR beta chains only, and without alpha or paired-chain data the features that could be detected were limited. Specific HLA alleles were associated with 15,000 to 20,000 TCR beta sequences at a false discovery rate of 0.05 in a later analysis. Sequencing depth was assumed to be roughly uniform across donors in the presence/absence analyses, though that assumption may not hold. In a later genetic analysis, fewer N-insertions in productive TCRs were reported among donors in an Asian-associated ancestry cluster than the 666-donor mean. A total of 150 to 200 TCR beta chains were listed by the study as associated with cytomegalovirus. A cluster of highly shared sequence variants was judged likely to be a technical artifact of the sequencing pipeline. The only immune exposure information available for the cohort was CMV serostatus.

Input material: PBMCs. This chain is built from TRBV27 and TRBJ2-7, with a weak D call of TRBD2 (6 bases match). The source is a male donor in good health and CMV-seronegative. The sequenced DNA: TGTGCCAGCAGGGGGCGGGGAGACGAGCAGTACTTC. This yields the protein CASRGRGDEQYF.